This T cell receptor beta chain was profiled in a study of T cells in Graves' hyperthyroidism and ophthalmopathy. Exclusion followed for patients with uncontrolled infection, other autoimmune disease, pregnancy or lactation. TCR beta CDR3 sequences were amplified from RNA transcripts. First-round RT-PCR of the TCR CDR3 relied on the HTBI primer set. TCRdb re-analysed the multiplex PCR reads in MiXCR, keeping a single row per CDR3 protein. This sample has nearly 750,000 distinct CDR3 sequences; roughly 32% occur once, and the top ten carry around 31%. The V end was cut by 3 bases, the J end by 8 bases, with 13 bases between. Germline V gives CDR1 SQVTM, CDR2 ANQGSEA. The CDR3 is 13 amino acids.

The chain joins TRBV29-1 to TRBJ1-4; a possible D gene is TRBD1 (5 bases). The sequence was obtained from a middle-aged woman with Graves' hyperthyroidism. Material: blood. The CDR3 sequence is CSVEGPFSEKLFF. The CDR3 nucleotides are TGCAGCGTTGAGGGGCCTTTTTCCGAAAAACTGTTTTTT.